The T cell receptor (beta chain) under discussion was sequenced for a study of shared clonotypes between healthy human individuals. Study-level results: Roughly 5% of naive CD4 clonotypes were shared across several donors.

Every immunoSEQ plate was one replicate of a subset's evenly spread DNA. Authors' processing steps: Filtering of immunoSEQ junctional sequences could not match full-length read filtering. Produced via immunoSEQ multiplex PCR; TCRdb's table is partial and in-frame only. Clone size and the V and J calls come from that table; the DNA yielded D and trimming. The sample carries more than 550,000 clones, 92% recorded once. Selected positively for CCR7 and CD45RO-negative, naive CD8 cells excluded terminally differentiated effector memory CD45RA+ cells. Germline CDR1 and CDR2: SGHVS and FQNEAQ. The V and J ends lost 5 bases and 10 bases, in that order; junction bases with no gene match: 7. This CDR3 comprises 13 residues. Notes on this clone: The antigen remains unidentified.

Sequencing used naive CD8+ T cells sorted from blood. The receptor was isolated from a man aged 25 to 40 in good health. This chain connects TRBV7-8 to TRBJ2-2, with TRBD2 matching 7 bases. CDR3 in amino acids: CASSLLASEELFF. The CDR3 DNA reads as TGTGCCAGCAGCCTACTAGCGTCTGAGGAGCTGTTTTTT.